The 20 T cell receptor beta chains below were found in one sample sequenced in a study of blood T cell repertoires in COVID-19. Clones were read by immunoSEQ multiplex PCR, and TCRdb kept only the in-frame ones, dropping some. The table has tens of thousands of clones, roughly 80% seen once; the top ten hold 12%. Sequencing was done on a sample of peripheral blood. The source is a human donor in a cohort sampled during active COVID-19.

This chain connects TRBV6-2 or TRBV6-3 to TRBJ2-7; possible D gene TRBD1, 5 bases. The CDR3 extends over 14 amino acids. The V gene lost 3 bases and the J gene lost 2 bases, with 11 bases spanning the gap. Germline V gene lookup returns CDR1 MNHEY and CDR2 SVGEGT. The chain's CDR3 is CASSYGQGPYEQYF. In DNA, the CDR3 is TGTGCCAGCAGTTATGGGCAGGGCCCCTACGAGCAGTACTTC.

The chain couples TRBV3-1 (or the pseudogene TRBV3-2) to TRBJ2-1; 7 bases are a match to TRBD2. Germline V gives CDR1 LGHDT, CDR2 YNNKEL (reference sequence). This CDR3 is built from 16 residues. Trimming removed 1 base from V and 1 base from J; junction bases left unmatched: 4. CDR3 in amino acids: CASSQGRGGSYNEQFF. As DNA, the CDR3 is TGTGCCAGCAGCCAAGGCCGGGGAGGGTCCTACAATGAGCAGTTCTTC.

This chain joins TRBV27 and TRBJ2-5; D is unclear. Germline CDR1 MNHEY, CDR2 SMNVEV (reference sequence). The length of the CDR3 is 13 residues. V dropped 1 base and J dropped 7 bases, with 10 bases sitting between them. For the CDR3, the DNA is TGTGCCAGCAGTTTATGGGTTACGGGGACCCAGTACTTC. It is translated as CASSLWVTGTQYF.

This chain connects TRBV19 to TRBJ1-2, with a possible D match to TRBD1 (6 bases). Per the germline V gene, CDR1 is LNHDA and CDR2 is SQIVND (reference sequence). V lost 5 bases and J lost 4, with 17 bases in between. The CDR3 consists of 15 residues. This chain's CDR3 is CASSYSTGGTYGYTF. The CDR3 nucleotides read TGTGCCAGTAGTTATTCGACAGGAGGAACCTATGGCTACACCTTC.

V gene TRBV7-2 combines with J gene TRBJ2-7, with TRBD2 identical over 9 bases. V gave up 1 base and J gave up 2 bases; unmatched junction bases: 9. In germline, CDR1 is SGHTA, CDR2 FQGNSA. There are 17 residues in the CDR3. CDR3: CASSLDNPAGGPYEQYF. The CDR3 nucleotides read TGTGCCAGCAGCTTAGACAATCCAGCGGGGGGCCCCTACGAGCAGTACTTC.

This clone was seen a handful of times. The chain employs TRBV5-5 and TRBJ1-5; D is possibly TRBD1 (5 bases). CDR1 SGHKS and CDR2 YYEKEE come from the germline V gene (reference sequence). The CDR3 is 15 residues long. V lost 0 bases to trimming and J lost 6 bases, with 13 bases between them. The CDR3 DNA reads TGTGCCAGCAGCTTGGTGCAGGGTGCGAGTCAGCCCCAGCATTTT. Protein sequence: CASSLVQGASQPQHF.

The gene calls are TRBV13 and TRBJ2-7; 11 positions agree with TRBD2. CDR3 length: 15 amino acids. Germline CDR1 reads PRHDT; CDR2 reads FYEKMQ (reference sequence). V was pared by 4 bases and J by 2 bases, with 4 bases of the junction left unmatched. DNA for the CDR3: TGTGCCAGCAGCTCGCCGACTAGCGGGGCCTACGAGCAGTACTTC. Residues: CASSSPTSGAYEQYF. The full variable domain, with the rest looked up from reference TRBV13 and TRBJ2-7, is AAGVIQSPRHLIKEKRETATLKCYPIPRHDTVYWYQQGPGQDPQFLISFYEKMQSDKGSIPDRFSAQQFSDYHSELNMSSLELGDSALYFCASSSPTSGAYEQYFGPGTRLTVT.

The CDR3 DNA follows: TGTGCCAGCAGCCCTAGTCCCGGGACAGGGGGCAGCTATGGCTACACCTTC. Translation gives CASSPSPGTGGSYGYTF. The gene calls are TRBV5-6 and TRBJ1-2; 12 nucleotides match TRBD1. The CDR3 loop spans 17 amino acids. V was pared by 4 bases and J by 4 bases, with 11 bases of the junction left unmatched. Per the germline V gene, CDR1 is SGHDT and CDR2 is YYEEEE.

V gene TRBV6-2 or TRBV6-3 combines with J gene TRBJ1-2; 9 nucleotides match TRBD1. J lost 4 bases, V lost 5 bases, and 17 bases had no gene match. The CDR3 has 18 residues. The V gene's germline CDR1 is MNHEY and CDR2 SVGEGT. The DNA for the CDR3 is TGTGCCAGCAGTCGGGATCCGGGACAGGGTGGAGGGATCTATGGCTACACCTTC. Amino acid sequence: CASSRDPGQGGGIYGYTF.

This chain links TRBV12-5 with TRBJ1-6; D is unresolved. V was trimmed by 2 bases and J by 7 bases, leaving 9 bases between them. Germline V gene lookup returns CDR1 LGHNT and CDR2 FRNRAP. The CDR3 has 14 amino acids. The DNA of the CDR3 is TGTGCTAGTGGTTTGCCTCACCAGAATTCACCCCTCCACTTT. This sequence encodes CASGLPHQNSPLHF.

The chain combines TRBV7-9 with TRBJ1-1, with D possibly TRBD1 on 6 matching bases. The germline V gene encodes CDR1 SEHNR and CDR2 FQNEAQ (reference sequence). The CDR3 extends over 13 amino acids. V was shortened by 3 bases and J by 3 bases, with 8 bases between the two germline ends. The chain's CDR3 is CASSFKGDTEAFF. The CDR3 region has the DNA TGTGCCAGCAGCTTTAAGGGGGACACTGAAGCTTTCTTT.

V usage is TRBV6-2 or TRBV6-3 and J usage is TRBJ2-7; 14 bases align to TRBD2. Germline CDR1 reads MNHEY; CDR2 reads SVGEGT. V shed 4 bases and J 4 bases; nucleotides not matched to a gene: 6. The CDR3 is 16 residues long. CDR3 DNA: TGTGCCAGCAGTTCCGGGACTAGCGGGAGTAGGTACGAGCAGTACTTC. As protein: CASSSGTSGSRYEQYF.

Only one count was recorded for this clone. The rearrangement joins TRBV9 to TRBJ2-7; TRBD2 agrees at 9 bases. CDR3 length: 18 residues. Losses at the gene ends were 0 bases for V and 3 bases for J; bases not matched to a gene: 13. CDR1 is SGDLS, CDR2 YYNGEE, per germline. The CDR3 DNA reads TGTGCCAGCAGCGTAGGTCCCGGAGGGGCGGGAGGGAGCTACGAGCAGTACTTC. Protein product: CASSVGPGGAGGSYEQYF. Complete variable domain (other parts from reference TRBV9 and TRBJ2-7): DSGVTQTPKHLITATGQRVTLRCSPRSGDLSVYWYQQSLDQGLQFLIQYYNGEERAKGNILERFSAQQFPDLHSELNLSSLELGDSALYFCASSVGPGGAGGSYEQYFGPGTRLTVT.

The chain couples TRBV28 to TRBJ2-7; tentative D call: TRBD1 (6 bases). Trimming left V 6 bases short and J 0 bases short, with 15 bases between. The germline V gene encodes CDR1 MDHEN and CDR2 SYDVKM. This CDR3 has 15 amino acids. The CDR3 reads CASSYPGTYSYEQYF. The CDR3 DNA reads TGTGCCAGCAGCTACCCCGGGACATACTCCTACGAGCAGTACTTC. The variable domain in full, with the rest retrieved from reference TRBV28 and TRBJ2-7, is DVKVTQSSRYLVKRTGEKVFLECVQDMDHENMFWYRQDPGLGLRLIYFSYDVKMKEKGDIPEGYSVSREKKERFSLILESASTNQTSMYLCASSYPGTYSYEQYFGPGTRLTVT.

This chain connects TRBV4-2 to TRBJ1-5; the D gene is possibly TRBD1 (6 bases). This CDR3 is built from 16 residues. Germline lookup yields CDR1 LGHNA and CDR2 YNFKEQ. With 2 bases removed from V and 5 bases from J, the gap between germline ends came to 16 bases. CDR3 DNA sequence: TGTGCCAGCAGCCAAAATGACCAGGGGTTGGATCAGCCCCAGCATTTT. Translated: CASSQNDQGLDQPQHF.

This clone showed up just once. The chain uses TRBV15 and TRBJ2-5; 9 bases match TRBD1. CDR3 length equals 14 residues. V shed 9 bases and J 4 bases; nucleotides not matched to a gene: 9. Germline CDR1 reads LNHNV; CDR2 reads YYDKDF (reference sequence). The CDR3 protein is CATYDRGKIETQYF. The CDR3 bases are TGTGCCACTTACGACAGGGGGAAGATAGAGACCCAGTACTTC.

V usage is TRBV5-1 and J usage is TRBJ1-5, with unresolved D. The CDR3 consists of 13 residues. V was trimmed by 0 bases and J by 2 bases, leaving 3 bases between them. Germline V lookup: CDR1 SGHRS, CDR2 YFSETQ. CDR3 bases: TGCGCCAGCAGCTTGGTAGGCAATCAGCCCCAGCATTTT. Translating it yields CASSLVGNQPQHF.

V usage is TRBV20-1 and J usage is TRBJ2-7, with 8 bases matching TRBD1. V lost 2 bases to trimming and J lost 6 bases; unmatched junction nucleotides: 0. The CDR3 is made up of 11 amino acids. Germline V gene data show CDR1 as DFQATT and CDR2 as SNEGSKA (reference sequence). CDR3 region: CSARQGAEQYF. CDR3 coding DNA: TGCAGTGCTAGACAGGGGGCCGAGCAGTACTTC.

This clone has a handful of counts. The rearrangement links TRBV5-6 to TRBJ1-2; 10 bases are shared with TRBD1. The ends lost 1 base at V and 3 bases at J; junction bases unmatched: 3. The CDR3 totals 15 residues. Per the germline V gene, CDR1 is SGHDT and CDR2 is YYEEEE. The CDR3 sequence: CASSLSTGGDYGYTF. In nucleotides, the CDR3 is TGTGCCAGCAGCTTGTCGACAGGGGGCGACTATGGCTACACCTTC.

The rearrangement links TRBV18 to TRBJ1-1; D gene ambiguous. Trimming took off 4 bases at V and 4 bases at J, with 13 bases between the two ends. The CDR3 runs to 14 residues. Germline lookup yields CDR1 KGHSH and CDR2 LQKENI. Here the CDR3 DNA reads TGTGCCAGCTCACAACTTACAGCAGGCACTGAAGCTTTCTTT. Amino acid sequence: CASSQLTAGTEAFF.